This TCR beta chain was sequenced in a study of prognosis after radiotherapy for stage I lung cancer. The overall study: Some 14 of the patients presented with newly diagnosed primary stage I lung tumors; about five had oligometastatic NSCLC following surgical resection of the primary tumor.

The table lists this clonotype with many counts. The CDR3 contains 15 residues. The V gene end was trimmed by 7 bases and the J gene end by 4 bases; junction bases not matched to a gene: 8. The germline gives CDR1 MNHNS, CDR2 SASEGT. Amplification of the TCR beta CDR3 (from genomic DNA) was done by two-round multiplex PCR. The use of primers specific to each TRBV and TRBJ gene characterized first-round PCR. Using its own MiXCR run on the multiplex PCR reads, TCRdb lists one record per CDR3 protein. The sample holds 38,000 or so distinct CDR3 sequences; less than 25% are singletons and the top ten take about 25%.

This TCR derives from a donor aged 50 or older with non-small cell lung cancer. The chain employs TRBV6-1 and TRBJ2-5, with 11 nucleotides matching TRBD2. This specimen was PBMCs, taken before or after stereotactic body radiation therapy (not recorded which). DNA of the CDR3: TGTGCCAGCAATGTAGCGGGAGGGCCAGGAGAGACCCAGTACTTC. Translating it yields CASNVAGGPGETQYF.